The source of this T cell receptor beta chain is a study of blood T cells in healthy people across ages. The authors drew around 9.3 milliliters of peripheral blood from each donor. Study-wide results and caveats: Whereas aged donors had fewer naive CD4+ cells, long-lived donors had more of them and higher diversity.

This CDR3 has 11 amino acids. Trimming pared 3 bases from V and 11 bases from J, leaving 10 bases between. Primers used in a second PCR of roughly 7 to 12 cycles were a sample-barcoded 5' primer and a J-beta primer mix. Every sample gave at least 2.5 million paired-end reads containing CDR3. MiXCR, applied by TCRdb to the 5' RACE reads, yields one record per CDR3 protein. The profile covers about a million distinct CDR3 sequences, with roughly two fifths appearing a single time and less than 15% taken by the ten largest. To note about this clonotype: The antigen remains undetermined.

Sequenced material: blood. The sequence derives from a man aged 18 to 30 in good health. The chain joins TRBV12-3 or TRBV12-4 to TRBJ1-1; D not certain. CDR3 amino acids: CASSFSGKAFF. The CDR3 nucleotides read TGTGCCAGCAGTTTCTCGGGCAAGGCTTTCTTT.